This TCR beta chain was retrieved from a study of identical twins (dated by TCRdb to the mid-2010s). With respect to the entire study: To test whether fetal clonotypes persist, this study deep-sequenced TCR alpha and beta repertoires from monozygotic twins, from unrelated adults of various ages, and from cord blood. To rule out contamination, the twin experiments were replicated at different times with different library preparation protocols. The paper's findings and limits, for the study overall: Because the same donors could not be followed over many years, the conclusions depended on cross-sectional statistical analysis. Abundant cord blood beta clonotypes had fewer insertions, young adult naive repertoires showed a similar but weaker trend, and memory repertoires showed no such trend. A weaker excess of twin sharing was found in beta out-of-frame sequences because the signal-to-noise ratio was lowered by fewer shared sequences. Zero-insertion analyses could be partly confounded by invariant T cells such as MAIT and iNKT, although diverse VJ usage argued against such confounding for most clonotypes. Recombination models systematically underestimated out-of-frame TCR alpha sharing in monozygotic twins but agreed with sharing between unrelated individuals. Compared with coincidental sharing between unrelated individuals, out-of-frame TCR alpha sequences shared between twins showed an excess of sequences with low generation probability.

To prepare the library, 5' RACE was applied. Data came from an Illumina HiSeq 2000. Template switching introduced a universal primer binding site; the final cDNA contained a unique molecular identifier, enabling accurate counting of TCR cDNA molecules. First-strand cDNA for TCR alpha and beta chains was synthesized from specific primers in the conserved constant-segment region. To control for contamination, every cDNA library carried two barcodes: a SMART-Mk sample barcode plus Illumina barcodes. TruSeq adapter sequences along with Illumina sample barcodes were introduced in two successive PCR steps. Sequencing of the TCR alpha and beta cDNA libraries was done on the Illumina HiSeq platform using custom primers. The source study handled its data this way. Unique molecular identifiers were extracted from raw reads with MiGEC, and CDR3 positions were determined with MiXCR. For each individual, recombination models were inferred using an EM algorithm with the repgenHMM and IGoR tools. The analysis of shared clonotypes was done with the tcR package in R, with sharing normalized by the product of cloneset sizes. To study raw recombination free of thymic and clonal selection effects, out-of-frame nonproductive sequences were analyzed. In-frame beta chains were kept once TCRdb had trimmed the public reads at Q25 with fastp and called clones with MiXCR. For every CDR3 protein sequence, its rows merge into one entry that carries the most common genes and DNA. It is TCRdb's table, rather than the study itself, that gives the V and J calls and clone size. Recorded for this sample are around 690,000 distinct CDR3 sequences; 21% of them occurred a single time. The top ten clonotypes cover more than 4% of the sample.

From the germline V gene (reference sequence), CDR1 is MNHEY and CDR2 is SMNVEV. Cut back by 3 bases and 0 bases, the V and J ends lie 12 bases apart. The CDR3 spans 17 residues, from the cysteine through the phenylalanine. Solely the CDR3 DNA is kept, with 51 bases framed from the first base. Comment on this clonotype: The target of this receptor is not known. Base qualities were left out, and no much larger clone turns up one base away.

All donors were healthy Caucasians. Three pairs of female monozygotic twins, all aged 18 to 29 years, were included in the twin cohort. Peripheral blood mononuclear cells were the source from which RNA for the TCR libraries was isolated. These data also featured in a second study, about T cells expressing NK-cell markers. The second source states: In sorted CD3+CD56+NKG2C+, CD3+CD56+NKG2C- and CD3+CD56-NKG2C+ T-cell subsets from roughly 8 donors, TCR beta-chain repertoires were profiled. Seven of the eight sequenced donors were HCMV-seropositive and one was HCMV-seronegative. In several experiments an anti-gammadeltaTCR antibody was added to restrict sorting to alphabetaTCR-expressing T cells. In about 6 donors, the dominant CD3+CD56+NKG2C+ clonotypes were found to rank among the top 10 CD8+ clonotypes and to make up roughly 1.0-8% of CD8+ T cells. Those dominant clonotypes were again the most abundant among CD3+CD56-NKG2C+ cells in several donors, at roughly 28.3-60.1%. Whether the expanded NKG2C-expressing T cell clones were specific for HCMV antigens was left unclear. The study sequenced eight donors, all healthy volunteers chosen at random: three men and five women. A commercial ELISA kit detecting HCMV-specific IgG in serum was used to determine HCMV serostatus. For about 6 donors, bulk peripheral blood T-cell repertoires were additionally sequenced from unsorted PBMC. MIGEC was used to demultiplex reads and group the reads by UMI, and MiTCR was used to assemble and quantify clonotypes. To exclude erroneous sequences, any TCR cDNA sequence not supported by at least two reads was discarded. The tcR package was used for downstream repertoire analysis, with clonotypes matched between fractions based on CDR3 nucleotide sequence plus V segment. VDJmatch was used to annotate antigen specificity against VDJdb, with one amino acid substitution in CDR3 permitted.

The sequence joins TRBV27 to TRBJ2-6; matching of 7 bases hints at TRBD1 as the D gene. The source of this sequence is a woman between 18 and 29 years old in good health. Sequencing used PBMCs. In nucleotides, the sequence is TGTGCCAGCAGTTTGTCCAGGGGGGCCTCTGGGGCCAACGTCCTGACTTTC. Its amino acids are CASSLSRGASGANVLTF.